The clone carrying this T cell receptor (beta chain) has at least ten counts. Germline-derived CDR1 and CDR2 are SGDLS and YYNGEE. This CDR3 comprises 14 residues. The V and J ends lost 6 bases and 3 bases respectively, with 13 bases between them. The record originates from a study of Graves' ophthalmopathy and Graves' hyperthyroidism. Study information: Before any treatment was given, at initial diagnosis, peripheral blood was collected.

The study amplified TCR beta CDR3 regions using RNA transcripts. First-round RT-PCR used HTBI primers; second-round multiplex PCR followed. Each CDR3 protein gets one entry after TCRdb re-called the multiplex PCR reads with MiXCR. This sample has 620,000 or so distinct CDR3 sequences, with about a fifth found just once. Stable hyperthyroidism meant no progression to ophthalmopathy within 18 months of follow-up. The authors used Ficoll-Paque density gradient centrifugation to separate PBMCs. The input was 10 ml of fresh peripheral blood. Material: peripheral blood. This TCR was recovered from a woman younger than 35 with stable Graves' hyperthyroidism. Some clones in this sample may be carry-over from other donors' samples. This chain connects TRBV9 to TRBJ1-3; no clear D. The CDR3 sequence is CASTPRADGNTIYF. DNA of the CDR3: TGTGCCAGCACCCCGAGGGCAGATGGAAACACCATATATTTT.